The sequence of this TCR beta chain was determined in a study of OX40 agonist ivuxolimab in advanced cancers. V was clipped by 1 base and J by 8 bases, with 8 bases between them. This CDR3 region has 12 residues. Looked up from germline, CDR1 is SEHNR and CDR2 is FQNEAQ (reference sequence). Regarding this clone: Its specificity is not known.

The method was immunoSEQ multiplex PCR; TCRdb's version includes in-frame clones alone and lacks a portion of them. The table has about 59,000 clones, approximately 94% seen once. Study results and limitations: Clones of CD4+ and CD8+ blood T cells grew by week 6 at doses of 0.1 to 3.0 mg/kg.

The source was CD4+ or CD8+ T cells sorted from blood, collected in a trial of the OX40 agonist ivuxolimab. This TCR was sampled from an adult with an advanced solid tumor such as melanoma, head and neck, liver or kidney cancer. V and J are TRBV7-9 and TRBJ1-1; D uncertain. The DNA of the CDR3 is TGTGCCAGCAGCTTAGTTCCCCTCGAAGCTTTCTTT. Encoded protein: CASSLVPLEAFF.